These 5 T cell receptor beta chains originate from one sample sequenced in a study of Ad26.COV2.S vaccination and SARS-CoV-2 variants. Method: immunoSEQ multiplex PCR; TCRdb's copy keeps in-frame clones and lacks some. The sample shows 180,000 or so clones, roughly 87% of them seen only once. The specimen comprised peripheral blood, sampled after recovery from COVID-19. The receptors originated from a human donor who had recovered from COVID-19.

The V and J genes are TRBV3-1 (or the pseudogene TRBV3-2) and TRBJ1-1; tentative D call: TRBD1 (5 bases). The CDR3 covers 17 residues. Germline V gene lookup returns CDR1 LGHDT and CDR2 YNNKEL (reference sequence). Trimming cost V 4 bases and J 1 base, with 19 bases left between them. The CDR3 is CASSRIARGGSNTEAFF. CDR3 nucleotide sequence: TGTGCCAGCAGCCGAATCGCCCGGGGCGGATCGAACACTGAAGCTTTCTTT.

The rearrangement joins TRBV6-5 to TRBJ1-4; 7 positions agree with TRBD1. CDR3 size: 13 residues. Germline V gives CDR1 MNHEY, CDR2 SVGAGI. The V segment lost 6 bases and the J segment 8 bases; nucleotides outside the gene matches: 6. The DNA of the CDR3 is TGTGCCAGCAGACTGGGACAGCTAGAAAAACTGTTTTTT. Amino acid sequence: CASRLGQLEKLFF.

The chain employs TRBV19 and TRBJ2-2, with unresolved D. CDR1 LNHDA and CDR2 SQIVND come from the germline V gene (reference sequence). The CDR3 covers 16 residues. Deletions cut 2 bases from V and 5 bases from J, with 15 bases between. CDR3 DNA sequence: TGTGCCAGTAGTATAAGATATTCACTGGAGACCGGGGAGCTGTTTTTT. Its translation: CASSIRYSLETGELFF.

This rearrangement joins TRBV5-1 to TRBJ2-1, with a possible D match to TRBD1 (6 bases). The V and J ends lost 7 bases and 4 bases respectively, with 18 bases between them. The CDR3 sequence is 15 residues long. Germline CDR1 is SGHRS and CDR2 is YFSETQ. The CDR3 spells CASAPRRGSYNEQFF. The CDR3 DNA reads TGCGCCAGCGCCCCACGAAGGGGGTCGTACAATGAGCAGTTCTTC.

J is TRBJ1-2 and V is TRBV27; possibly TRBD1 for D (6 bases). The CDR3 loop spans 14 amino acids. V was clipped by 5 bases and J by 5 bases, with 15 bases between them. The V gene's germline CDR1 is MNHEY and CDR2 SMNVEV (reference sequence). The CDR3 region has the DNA TGTGCCAGCAGTCCCGGGGGGGGCCGTTATGGCTACACCTTC. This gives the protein CASSPGGGRYGYTF.